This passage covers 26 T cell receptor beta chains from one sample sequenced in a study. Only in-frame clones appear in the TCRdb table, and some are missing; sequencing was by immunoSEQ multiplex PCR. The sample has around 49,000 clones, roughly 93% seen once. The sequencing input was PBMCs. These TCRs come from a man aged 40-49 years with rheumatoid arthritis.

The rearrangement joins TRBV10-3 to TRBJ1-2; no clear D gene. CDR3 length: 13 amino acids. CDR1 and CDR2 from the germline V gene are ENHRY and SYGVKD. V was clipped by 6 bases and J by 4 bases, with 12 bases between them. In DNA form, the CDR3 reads TGTGCCATCAGGTCGGCAGATAGCTATGGCTACACCTTC. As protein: CAIRSADSYGYTF.

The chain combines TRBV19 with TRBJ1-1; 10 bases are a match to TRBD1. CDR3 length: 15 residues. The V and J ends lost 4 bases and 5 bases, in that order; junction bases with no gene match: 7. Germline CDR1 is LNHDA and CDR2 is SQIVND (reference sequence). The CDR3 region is CASSRGDRGGTEAFF. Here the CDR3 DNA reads TGTGCCAGTAGTAGGGGGGACAGGGGAGGTACTGAAGCTTTCTTT.

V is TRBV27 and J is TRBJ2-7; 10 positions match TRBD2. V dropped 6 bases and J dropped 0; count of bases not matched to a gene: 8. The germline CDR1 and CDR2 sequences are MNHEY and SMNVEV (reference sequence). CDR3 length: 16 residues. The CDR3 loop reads CASSPSGGANSYEQYF. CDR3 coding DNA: TGTGCCAGCAGCCCCAGCGGGGGGGCAAACTCCTACGAGCAGTACTTC.

CDR3 nucleotides: TGTGCCAGCACCCCGGGCTCTAGGGGTGGCTACACCTTC. The encoded protein is CASTPGSRGGYTF. The rearrangement joins TRBV25-1 to TRBJ1-2, with D possibly matching TRBD1 (5 bases). CDR1 and CDR2 (germline): MGHDK, SYGVNS. CDR3 length: 13 amino acids. The germline V and J ends were trimmed by 7 bases and 7 bases, with 16 bases remaining between them.

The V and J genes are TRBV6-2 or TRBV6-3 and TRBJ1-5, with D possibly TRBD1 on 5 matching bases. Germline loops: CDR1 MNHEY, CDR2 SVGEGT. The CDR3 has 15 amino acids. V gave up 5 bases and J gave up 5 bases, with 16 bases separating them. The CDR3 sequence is CASSPRGRVYQPQHF. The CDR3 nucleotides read TGTGCCAGCAGTCCGCGCGGCAGGGTTTATCAGCCCCAGCATTTT.

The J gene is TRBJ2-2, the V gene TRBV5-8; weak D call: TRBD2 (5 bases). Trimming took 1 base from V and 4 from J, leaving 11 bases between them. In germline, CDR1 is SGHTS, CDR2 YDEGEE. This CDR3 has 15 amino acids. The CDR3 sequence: CASSLLGVSTGELFF. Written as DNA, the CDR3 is TGTGCCAGCAGCTTGCTGGGAGTTAGCACCGGGGAGCTGTTTTTT. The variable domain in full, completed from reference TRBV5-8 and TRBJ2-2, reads EAGVTQSPTHLIKTRGQQATLRCSPISGHTSVYWYQQALGLGLQFLLWYDEGEERNRGNFPPRFSGRQFPNYSSELNVNALELEDSALYLCASSLLGVSTGELFFGEGSRLTVL.

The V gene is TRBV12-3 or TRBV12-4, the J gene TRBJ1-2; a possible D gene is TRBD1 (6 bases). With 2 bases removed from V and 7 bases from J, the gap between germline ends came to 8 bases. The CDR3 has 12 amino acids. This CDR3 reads CASSLSGAGYTF. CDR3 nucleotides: TGTGCCAGCAGTTTATCAGGGGCTGGCTACACCTTC.

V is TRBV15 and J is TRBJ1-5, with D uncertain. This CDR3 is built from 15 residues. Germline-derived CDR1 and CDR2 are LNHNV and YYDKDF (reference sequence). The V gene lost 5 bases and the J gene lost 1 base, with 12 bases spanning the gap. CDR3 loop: CATSDPGRSNQPQHF. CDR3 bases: TGTGCCACCAGCGACCCAGGACGGAGCAATCAGCCCCAGCATTTT.

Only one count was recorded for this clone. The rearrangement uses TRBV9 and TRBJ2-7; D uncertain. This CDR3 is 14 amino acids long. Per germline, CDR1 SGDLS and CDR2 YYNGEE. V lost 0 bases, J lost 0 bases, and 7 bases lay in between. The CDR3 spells CASSVEASSYEQYF. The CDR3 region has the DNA TGTGCCAGCAGCGTAGAGGCCAGCTCCTACGAGCAGTACTTC.

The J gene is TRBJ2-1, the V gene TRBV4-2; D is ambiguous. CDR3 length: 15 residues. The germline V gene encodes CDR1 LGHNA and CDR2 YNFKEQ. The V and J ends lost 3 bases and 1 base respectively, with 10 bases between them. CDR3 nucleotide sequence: TGTGCCAGCAGCCAGGCACAGTTGTCCTACAATGAGCAGTTCTTC. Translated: CASSQAQLSYNEQFF.

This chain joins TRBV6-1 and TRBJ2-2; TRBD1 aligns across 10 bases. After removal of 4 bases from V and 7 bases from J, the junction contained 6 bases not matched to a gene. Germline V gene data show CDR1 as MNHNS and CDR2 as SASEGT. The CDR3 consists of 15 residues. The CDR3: CASSAAGTGDGELFF. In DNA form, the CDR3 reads TGTGCCAGCAGTGCAGCCGGGACAGGGGACGGGGAGCTGTTTTTT.

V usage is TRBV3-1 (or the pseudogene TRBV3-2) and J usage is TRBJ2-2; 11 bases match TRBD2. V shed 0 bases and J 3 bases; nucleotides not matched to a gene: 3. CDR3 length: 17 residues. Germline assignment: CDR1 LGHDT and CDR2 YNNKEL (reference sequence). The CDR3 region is CASSQDLAGGYTGELFF. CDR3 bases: TGTGCCAGCAGCCAAGATCTAGCGGGGGGTTACACCGGGGAGCTGTTTTTT.

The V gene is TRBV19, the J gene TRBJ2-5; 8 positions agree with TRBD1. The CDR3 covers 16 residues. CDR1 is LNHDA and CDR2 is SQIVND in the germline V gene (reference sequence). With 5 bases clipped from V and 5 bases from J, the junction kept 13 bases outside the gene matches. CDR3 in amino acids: CASSQGARGGGETQYF. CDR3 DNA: TGTGCCAGTAGTCAGGGGGCGCGAGGTGGCGGGGAGACCCAGTACTTC.

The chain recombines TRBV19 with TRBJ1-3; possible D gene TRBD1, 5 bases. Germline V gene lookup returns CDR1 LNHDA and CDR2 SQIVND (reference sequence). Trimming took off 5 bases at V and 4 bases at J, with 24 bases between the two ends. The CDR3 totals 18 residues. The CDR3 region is CASSDPGLRLKLGNTIYF. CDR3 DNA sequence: TGTGCCAGTAGTGACCCGGGGCTCCGTCTAAAGTTGGGAAACACCATATATTTT.

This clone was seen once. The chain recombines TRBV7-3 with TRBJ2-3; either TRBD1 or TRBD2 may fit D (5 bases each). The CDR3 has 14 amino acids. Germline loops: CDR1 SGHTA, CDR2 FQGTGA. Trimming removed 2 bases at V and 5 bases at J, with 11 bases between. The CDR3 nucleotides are TGTGCCAGCAGCTTAGAGGGGCGGGTAGATACGCAGTATTTT. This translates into CASSLEGRVDTQYF.

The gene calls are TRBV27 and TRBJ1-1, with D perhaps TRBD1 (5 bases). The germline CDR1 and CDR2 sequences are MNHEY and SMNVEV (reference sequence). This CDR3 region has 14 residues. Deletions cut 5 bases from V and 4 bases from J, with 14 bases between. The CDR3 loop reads CASSPPGGFTEAFF. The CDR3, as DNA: TGTGCCAGCAGTCCCCCGGGGGGTTTCACTGAAGCTTTCTTT.

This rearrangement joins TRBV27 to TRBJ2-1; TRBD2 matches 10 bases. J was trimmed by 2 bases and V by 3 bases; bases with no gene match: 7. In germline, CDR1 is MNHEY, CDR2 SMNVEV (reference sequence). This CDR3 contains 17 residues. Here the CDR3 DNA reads TGTGCCAGCAGTTTTCGGACTAGCGGACCAACCTACAATGAGCAGTTCTTC. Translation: CASSFRTSGPTYNEQFF.

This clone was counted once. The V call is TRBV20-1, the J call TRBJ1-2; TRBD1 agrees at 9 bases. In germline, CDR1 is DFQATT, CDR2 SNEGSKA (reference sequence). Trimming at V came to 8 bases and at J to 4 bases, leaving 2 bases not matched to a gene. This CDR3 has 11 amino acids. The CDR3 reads CSTTGGYGYTF. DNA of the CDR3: TGCAGTACGACAGGGGGCTATGGCTACACCTTC.

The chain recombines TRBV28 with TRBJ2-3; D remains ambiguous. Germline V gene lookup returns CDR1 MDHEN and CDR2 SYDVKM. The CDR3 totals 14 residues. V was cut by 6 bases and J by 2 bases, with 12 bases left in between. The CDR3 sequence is CASRGGFVTDTQYF. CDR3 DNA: TGTGCCAGCAGGGGCGGTTTCGTCACAGATACGCAGTATTTT. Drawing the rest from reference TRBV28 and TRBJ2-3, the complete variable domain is DVKVTQSSRYLVKRTGEKVFLECVQDMDHENMFWYRQDPGLGLRLIYFSYDVKMKEKGDIPEGYSVSREKKERFSLILESASTNQTSMYLCASRGGFVTDTQYFGPGTRLTVL.

The CDR3 region has the DNA TGTGCCAGCAGCCTCCCGGACGGCTCCTACGAGCAGTACTTC. It yields the protein CASSLPDGSYEQYF. The rearrangement links TRBV9 to TRBJ2-7; D not certain. The V end lost 4 bases, the J end lost 0 bases, and 11 bases lay between the germline ends. The CDR3 is made up of 14 amino acids. Germline loops: CDR1 SGDLS, CDR2 YYNGEE.

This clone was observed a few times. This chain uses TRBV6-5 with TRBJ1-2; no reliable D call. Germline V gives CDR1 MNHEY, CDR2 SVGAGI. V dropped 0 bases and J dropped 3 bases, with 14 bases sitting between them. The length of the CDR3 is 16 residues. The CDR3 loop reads CASSYSRWFGDYGYTF. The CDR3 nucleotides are TGTGCCAGCAGTTACTCGCGGTGGTTTGGCGACTATGGCTACACCTTC.

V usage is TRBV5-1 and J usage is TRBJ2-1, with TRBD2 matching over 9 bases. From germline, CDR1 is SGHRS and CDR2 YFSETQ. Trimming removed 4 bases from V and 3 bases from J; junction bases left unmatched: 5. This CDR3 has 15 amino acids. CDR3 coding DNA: TGCGCCAGCAGCCCGACTAGCGGCTACTACAATGAGCAGTTCTTC. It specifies CASSPTSGYYNEQFF.

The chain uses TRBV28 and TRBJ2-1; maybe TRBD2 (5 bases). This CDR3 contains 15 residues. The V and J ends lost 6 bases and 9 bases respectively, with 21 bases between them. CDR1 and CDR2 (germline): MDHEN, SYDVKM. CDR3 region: CASSQYVGLLIEQFF. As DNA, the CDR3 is TGTGCCAGCAGCCAGTATGTAGGACTCCTAATTGAGCAGTTCTTC.

CDR3 residues: CASSQRQGSYEQYF. In nucleotides, the CDR3 is TGCGCCAGCAGCCAAAGACAGGGAAGCTACGAGCAGTACTTC. The V call is TRBV4-3, the J call TRBJ2-7; TRBD1 matches at 7 bases. The ends lost 2 bases at V and 3 bases at J; junction bases unmatched: 4. CDR1 and CDR2 from the germline V gene are LGHNA and YSLEER. This CDR3 is built from 14 residues.

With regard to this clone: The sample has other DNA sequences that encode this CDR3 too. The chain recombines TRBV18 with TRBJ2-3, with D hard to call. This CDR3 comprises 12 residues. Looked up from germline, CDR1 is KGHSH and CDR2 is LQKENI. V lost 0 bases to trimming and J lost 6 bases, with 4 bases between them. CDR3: CASSPPLDTQYF. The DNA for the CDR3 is TGTGCCAGCTCACCACCGTTGGATACGCAGTATTTT.

The chain's CDR3 is CASSQDIRGGTDTQYF. The CDR3 DNA sequence: TGTGCCAGCAGCCAAGATATACGGGGGGGCACAGATACGCAGTATTTT. The chain joins TRBV4-2 to TRBJ2-3; 7 bases match TRBD2. With 0 bases clipped from V and 1 base from J, the junction kept 4 bases outside the gene matches. CDR1 is LGHNA and CDR2 is YNFKEQ in the germline V gene. This CDR3 has 16 amino acids.